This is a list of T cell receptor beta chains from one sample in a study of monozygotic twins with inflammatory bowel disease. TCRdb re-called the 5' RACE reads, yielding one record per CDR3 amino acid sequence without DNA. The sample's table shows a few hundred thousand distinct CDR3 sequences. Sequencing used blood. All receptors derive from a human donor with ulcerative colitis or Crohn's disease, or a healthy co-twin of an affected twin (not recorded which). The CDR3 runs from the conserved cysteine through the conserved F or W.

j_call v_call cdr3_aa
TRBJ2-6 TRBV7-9 CASGDSGANVLTF
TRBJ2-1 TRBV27 CASSQRVNEQFF
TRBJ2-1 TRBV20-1 CSASWGVYEQFF
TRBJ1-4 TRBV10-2 CASMINEKLFF
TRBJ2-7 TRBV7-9 CASSRRQGYEQYF
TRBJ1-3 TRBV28 CASTDQGTSEWLGNTIYF
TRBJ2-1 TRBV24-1 CATSDRWGTYNEQFF
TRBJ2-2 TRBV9 CASSVVGLGANTGELFF
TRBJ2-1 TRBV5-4 CASSLSSGNYNEQFF
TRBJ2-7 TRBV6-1 CASSAGTGPAYEQYF
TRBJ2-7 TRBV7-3 CASSSQRDGEQYF
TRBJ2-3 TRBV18 CASSPDDTQYF
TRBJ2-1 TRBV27 CASSSGRAVGNEQFF
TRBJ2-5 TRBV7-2 CASSFLRLAGVETQYF
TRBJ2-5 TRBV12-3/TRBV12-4 CASSPRGSGRETQYF
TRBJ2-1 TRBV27 CASNQLLAGGPGEQFF
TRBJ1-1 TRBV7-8 CASSPDSRDTEAFF
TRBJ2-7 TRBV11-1 CASSLETGAIYEQYF
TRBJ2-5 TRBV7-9 CASRPLGNQETQYF
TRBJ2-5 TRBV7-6 CASSLDVGQETQYF
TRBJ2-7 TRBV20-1 CSARDRGAYEQYF
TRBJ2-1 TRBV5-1 CASSFTGMEGANEQFF
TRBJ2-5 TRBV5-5 CASSTSPWGGRDTGTQYF
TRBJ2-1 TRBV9 CASSQLNYNEQFF
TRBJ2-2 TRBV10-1 CASSALGQKNTGELFF
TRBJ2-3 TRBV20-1 CSATPPVATKTDTQYF
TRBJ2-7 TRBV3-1 CASSQAPGAAYEQYF
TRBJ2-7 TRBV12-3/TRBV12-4 CASSLRSGGVYF